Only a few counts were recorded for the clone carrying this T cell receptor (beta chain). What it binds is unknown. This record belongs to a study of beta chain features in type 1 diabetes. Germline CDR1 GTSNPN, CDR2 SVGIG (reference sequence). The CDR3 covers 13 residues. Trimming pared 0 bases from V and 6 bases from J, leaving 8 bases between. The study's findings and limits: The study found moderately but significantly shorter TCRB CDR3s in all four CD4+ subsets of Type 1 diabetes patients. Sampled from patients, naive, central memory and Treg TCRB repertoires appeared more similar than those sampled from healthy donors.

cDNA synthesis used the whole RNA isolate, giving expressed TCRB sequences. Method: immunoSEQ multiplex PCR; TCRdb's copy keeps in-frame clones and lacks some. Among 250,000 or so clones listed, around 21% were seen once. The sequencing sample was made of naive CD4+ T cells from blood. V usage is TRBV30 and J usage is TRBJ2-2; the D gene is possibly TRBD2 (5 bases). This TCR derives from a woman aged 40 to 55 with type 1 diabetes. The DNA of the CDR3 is TGTGCCTGGAGTGTACGGGATCCCGGGGAGCTGTTTTTT. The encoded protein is CAWSVRDPGELFF.